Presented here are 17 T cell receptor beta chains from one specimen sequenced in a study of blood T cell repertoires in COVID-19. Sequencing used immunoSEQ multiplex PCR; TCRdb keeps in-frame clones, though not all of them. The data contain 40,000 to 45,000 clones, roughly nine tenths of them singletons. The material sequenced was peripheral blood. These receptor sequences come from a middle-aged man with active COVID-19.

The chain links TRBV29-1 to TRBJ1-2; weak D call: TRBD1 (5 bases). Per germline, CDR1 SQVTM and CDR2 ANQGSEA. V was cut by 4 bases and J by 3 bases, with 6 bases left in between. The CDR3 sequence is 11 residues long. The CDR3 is CSVVGDYGYTF. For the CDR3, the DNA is TGCAGCGTTGTAGGGGACTATGGCTACACCTTC.

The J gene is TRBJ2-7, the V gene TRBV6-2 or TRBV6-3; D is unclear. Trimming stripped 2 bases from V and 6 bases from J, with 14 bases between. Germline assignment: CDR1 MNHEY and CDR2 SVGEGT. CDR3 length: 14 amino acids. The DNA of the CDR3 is TGTGCCAGCAGTTACCGGCGGATACTGGGCGAGCAGTACTTC. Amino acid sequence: CASSYRRILGEQYF.

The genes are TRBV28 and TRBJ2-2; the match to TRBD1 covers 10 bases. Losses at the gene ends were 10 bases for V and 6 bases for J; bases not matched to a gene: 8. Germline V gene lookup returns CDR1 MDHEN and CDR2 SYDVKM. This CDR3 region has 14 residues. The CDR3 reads CATSGDRGPGELFF. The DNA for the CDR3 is TGTGCCACCTCGGGGGACAGGGGTCCCGGGGAGCTGTTTTTT.

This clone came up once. CDR3 sequence (DNA): TGTGCCAGCAGACTGACAGGGGATGGCTACACCTTC. It is translated as CASRLTGDGYTF. The V call is TRBV3-1 (or the pseudogene TRBV3-2), the J call TRBJ1-2; 8 bases align to TRBD1. V shed 6 bases and J 6 bases; nucleotides not matched to a gene: 3. Germline assignment: CDR1 LGHDT and CDR2 YNNKEL (reference sequence). The CDR3 has 12 residues.

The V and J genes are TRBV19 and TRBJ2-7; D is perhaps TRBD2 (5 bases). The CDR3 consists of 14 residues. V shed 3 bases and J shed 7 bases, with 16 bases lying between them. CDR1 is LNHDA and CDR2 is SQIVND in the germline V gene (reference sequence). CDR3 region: CASSIFFGSGEQYF. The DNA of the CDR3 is TGTGCCAGTAGTATCTTCTTCGGGTCGGGAGAGCAGTACTTC.

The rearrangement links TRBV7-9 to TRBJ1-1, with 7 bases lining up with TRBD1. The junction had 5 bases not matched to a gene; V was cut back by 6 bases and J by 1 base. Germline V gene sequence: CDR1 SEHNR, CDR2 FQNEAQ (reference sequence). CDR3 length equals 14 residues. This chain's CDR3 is CASRTGRGNTEAFF. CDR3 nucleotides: TGTGCCAGCAGGACAGGGCGCGGGAACACTGAAGCTTTCTTT.

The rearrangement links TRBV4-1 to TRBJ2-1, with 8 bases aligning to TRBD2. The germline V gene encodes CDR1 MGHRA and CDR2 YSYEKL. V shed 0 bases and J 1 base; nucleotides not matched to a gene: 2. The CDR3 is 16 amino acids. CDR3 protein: CASSQERGGSYNEQFF. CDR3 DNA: TGCGCCAGCAGCCAAGAACGGGGGGGATCCTACAATGAGCAGTTCTTC.

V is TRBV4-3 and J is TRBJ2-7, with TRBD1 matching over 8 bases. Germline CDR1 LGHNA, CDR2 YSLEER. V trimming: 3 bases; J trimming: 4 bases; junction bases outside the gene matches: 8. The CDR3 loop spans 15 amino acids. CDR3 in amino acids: CASSHSGTGEYEQYF. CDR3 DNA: TGCGCCAGCAGCCACTCCGGGACAGGCGAATACGAGCAGTACTTC.

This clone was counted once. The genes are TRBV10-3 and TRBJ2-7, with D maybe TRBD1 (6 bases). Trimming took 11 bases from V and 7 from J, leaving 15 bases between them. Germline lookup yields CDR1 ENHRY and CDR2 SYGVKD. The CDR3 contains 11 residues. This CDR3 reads CAARQVGEQYF. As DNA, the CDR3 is TGTGCCGCTCGACAGGTTGGAGAGCAGTACTTC.

The CDR3 DNA is TGCGCCAGCAGCTTGGCAGGGTTGGACAATCAGCCCCAGCATTTT. This codes for CASSLAGLDNQPQHF. The V call is TRBV5-1, the J call TRBJ1-5, with D tentatively TRBD1 (5 bases). Trimming stripped 0 bases from V and 3 bases from J, with 10 bases between. This CDR3 is built from 15 residues. CDR1 is SGHRS and CDR2 is YFSETQ in the germline V gene. Supplemented by reference TRBV5-1 and TRBJ1-5, the full variable domain reads KAGVTQTPRYLIKTRGQQVTLSCSPISGHRSVSWYQQTPGQGLQFLFEYFSETQRNKGNFPGRFSGRQFSNSRSEMNVSTLELGDSALYLCASSLAGLDNQPQHFGDGTRLSIL.

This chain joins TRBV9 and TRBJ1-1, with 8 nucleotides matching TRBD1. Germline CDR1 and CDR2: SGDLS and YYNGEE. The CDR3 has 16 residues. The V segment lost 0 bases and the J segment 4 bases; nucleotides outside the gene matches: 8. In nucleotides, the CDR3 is TGTGCCAGCAGCGTAGTGGGGGACAGGTGGGGCACTGAAGCTTTCTTT. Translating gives CASSVVGDRWGTEAFF.

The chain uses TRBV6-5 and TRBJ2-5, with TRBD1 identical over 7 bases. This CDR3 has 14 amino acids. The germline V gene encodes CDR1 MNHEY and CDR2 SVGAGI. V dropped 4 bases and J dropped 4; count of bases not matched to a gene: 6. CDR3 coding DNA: TGTGCCAGCAGTTCTTGGGACAGTGGAGAGACCCAGTACTTC. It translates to CASSSWDSGETQYF.

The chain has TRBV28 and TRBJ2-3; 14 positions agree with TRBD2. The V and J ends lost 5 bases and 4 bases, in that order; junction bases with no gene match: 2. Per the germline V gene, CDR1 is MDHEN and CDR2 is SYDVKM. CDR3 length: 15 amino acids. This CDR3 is CASSVGLAGADTQYF. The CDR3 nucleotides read TGTGCCAGCAGTGTGGGACTAGCGGGAGCAGATACGCAGTATTTT. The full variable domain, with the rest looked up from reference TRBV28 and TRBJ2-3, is DVKVTQSSRYLVKRTGEKVFLECVQDMDHENMFWYRQDPGLGLRLIYFSYDVKMKEKGDIPEGYSVSREKKERFSLILESASTNQTSMYLCASSVGLAGADTQYFGPGTRLTVL.

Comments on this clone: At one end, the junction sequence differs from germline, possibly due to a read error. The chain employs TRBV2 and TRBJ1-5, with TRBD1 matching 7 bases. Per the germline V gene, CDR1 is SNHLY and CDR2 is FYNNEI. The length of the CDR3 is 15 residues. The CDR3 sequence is CASSEVTGINQPQHF. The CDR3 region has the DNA TGTGCCAGCAGCGAAGTGACAGGGATCAATCAGCCCCAGCATTTT. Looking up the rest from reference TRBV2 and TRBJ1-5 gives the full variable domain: EPEVTQTPSHQVTQMGQEVILRCVPISNHLYFYWYRQILGQKVEFLVSFYNNEISEKSEIFDDQFSVERPDGSNFTLKIRSTKLEDSAMYFCASSEVTGINQPQHFGDGTRLSIL.

The CDR3 coding sequence is TGTGCCAGCAGCTTATTCCTGGCTAGCGGCCGAGGTGGGGAGCTGTTTTTT. Amino acids: CASSLFLASGRGGELFF. The chain uses TRBV13 and TRBJ2-2, with TRBD2 matching 7 bases. CDR3 length: 17 residues. With V trimmed by 2 bases and J by 8 bases, 14 bases remained unmatched. The V gene's germline CDR1 is PRHDT and CDR2 FYEKMQ (reference sequence). The variable domain in full, completed from reference TRBV13 and TRBJ2-2, reads AAGVIQSPRHLIKEKRETATLKCYPIPRHDTVYWYQQGPGQDPQFLISFYEKMQSDKGSIPDRFSAQQFSDYHSELNMSSLELGDSALYFCASSLFLASGRGGELFFGEGSRLTVL.

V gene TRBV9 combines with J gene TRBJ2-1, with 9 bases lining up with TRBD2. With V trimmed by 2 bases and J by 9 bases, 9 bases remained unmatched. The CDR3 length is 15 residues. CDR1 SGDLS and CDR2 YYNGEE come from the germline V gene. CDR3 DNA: TGTGCCAGCAGCGTCGCTAGCGGGGCGCAAGGTGAGCAGTTCTTC. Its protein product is CASSVASGAQGEQFF.

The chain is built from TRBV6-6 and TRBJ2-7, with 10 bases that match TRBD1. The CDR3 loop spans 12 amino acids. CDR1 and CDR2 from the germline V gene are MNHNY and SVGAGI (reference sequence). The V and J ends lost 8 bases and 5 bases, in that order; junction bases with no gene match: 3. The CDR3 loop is CASGTGAHEQYF. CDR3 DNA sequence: TGTGCCAGCGGGACAGGGGCCCACGAGCAGTACTTC.